Shown below are 18 T cell receptor beta chains from a single sample sequenced in a study of radiation and T cells in renal cell carcinoma. Using immunoSEQ multiplex PCR, the repertoire was profiled, and TCRdb retains in-frame clones only, with some absent. This repertoire shows tens of thousands of clones, 65% to 90% found once; its top ten account for about 23%. Noted time point: blood 2 weeks post-SBRT. The sample's treatment: 15 Gy SBRT to primary tumor, nephrectomy 4 weeks later. Sequencing was performed on blood, taken from a patient whose treatment included radiotherapy and nephrectomy. These TCRs come from a woman aged 50 to 60 with renal cell carcinoma.

J is TRBJ1-3 and V is TRBV6-1; D is unresolved. Trimming took 3 bases from V and 5 from J, leaving 11 bases between them. The CDR3 extends over 14 amino acids. The germline CDR1 and CDR2 sequences are MNHNS and SASEGT. The CDR3 loop reads CASSDGIPRNTIYF. The CDR3 DNA reads TGTGCCAGCAGTGACGGGATCCCAAGAAACACCATATATTTT.

This clone was seen only once. The chain joins TRBV7-2 to TRBJ2-1; 12 bases are a match to TRBD2. In germline, CDR1 is SGHTA, CDR2 FQGNSA. There are 15 residues in the CDR3. V was pared by 6 bases and J by 4 bases, with 4 bases of the junction left unmatched. For the CDR3, the DNA is TGTGCCAGCAGTACCCTAGCGGGAGGGTACAATGAGCAGTTCTTC. Translated, it gives CASSTLAGGYNEQFF. Looking up the rest from reference TRBV7-2 and TRBJ2-1 gives the full variable domain: GAGVSQSPSNKVTEKGKDVELRCDPISGHTALYWYRQSLGQGLEFLIYFQGNSAPDKSGLPSDRFSAERTGGSVSTLTIQRTQQEDSAVYLCASSTLAGGYNEQFFGPGTRLTVL.

DNA for the CDR3: TGCAGCGTTGGGGGGACTAGCGGGACAGATACGCAGTATTTT. Its translation: CSVGGTSGTDTQYF. This chain links TRBV29-1 with TRBJ2-3, with 12 bases identical to TRBD2. Per germline, CDR1 SQVTM and CDR2 ANQGSEA. J was trimmed by 3 bases and V by 4 bases; bases with no gene match: 2. CDR3 size: 14 residues.

The count of this clone is one. The V and J genes are TRBV7-2 and TRBJ2-6; D uncertain. Germline values: CDR1 SGHTA, CDR2 FQGNSA. The CDR3 consists of 14 residues. V lost 2 bases and J lost 1, with 3 bases in between. The DNA for the CDR3 is TGTGCCAGCAGCTTAAGTTCTGGGGCCAACGTCCTGACTTTC. Translated, it gives CASSLSSGANVLTF.

The J gene is TRBJ2-7, the V gene TRBV5-1; D is unclear. The CDR3 contains 11 residues. Trimming cost V 0 bases and J 6 bases, with 4 bases left between them. In germline, CDR1 is SGHRS, CDR2 YFSETQ. CDR3 in DNA: TGCGCCAGCAGCTTGGAAAGCGAGCAGTACTTC. Translating it yields CASSLESEQYF. Based on the CDR3 plus reference TRBV5-1 and TRBJ2-7, the full variable domain is KAGVTQTPRYLIKTRGQQVTLSCSPISGHRSVSWYQQTPGQGLQFLFEYFSETQRNKGNFPGRFSGRQFSNSRSEMNVSTLELGDSALYLCASSLESEQYFGPGTRLTVT.

In this sample, this clone turned up once. The chain recombines TRBV9 with TRBJ2-7, with D tentatively TRBD1 (6 bases). V lost 5 bases and J lost 4, with 19 bases in between. This CDR3 contains 15 residues. The V gene's germline CDR1 is SGDLS and CDR2 YYNGEE. CDR3 protein: CASSLYSGTFYEQYF. DNA of the CDR3: TGTGCCAGCAGTTTATACTCCGGGACATTTTACGAGCAGTACTTC.

This chain links TRBV28 with TRBJ1-1, with D maybe TRBD1 (6 bases). The CDR3 length is 14 residues. V shed 6 bases and J shed 1 base, with 12 bases lying between them. Germline values: CDR1 MDHEN, CDR2 SYDVKM. CDR3 in amino acids: CASRTTGENTEAFF. CDR3 DNA: TGTGCCAGCAGAACGACAGGAGAGAACACTGAAGCTTTCTTT.

The chain links TRBV18 to TRBJ2-1; D is unclear. V gave up 0 bases and J gave up 10 bases, with 7 bases separating them. Looked up from germline, CDR1 is KGHSH and CDR2 is LQKENI. The CDR3 covers 12 residues. The CDR3 spells CASSPPTSEQFF. The DNA for the CDR3 is TGTGCCAGCTCACCACCGACGTCAGAGCAGTTCTTC.

The chain combines TRBV30 with TRBJ1-2; D possibly corresponds to TRBD1 (6 bases). The CDR3 totals 12 residues. Trimming removed 2 bases from V and 9 bases from J, with 13 bases in between. CDR1 and CDR2 from the germline V gene are GTSNPN and SVGIG (reference sequence). CDR3 DNA sequence: TGTGCCTGGAGTTTTTCAGGGGTCAGCTACACCTTC. As protein: CAWSFSGVSYTF. Filled out from reference TRBV30 and TRBJ1-2, the complete variable domain reads SQTIHQWPATLVQPVGSPLSLECTVEGTSNPNLYWYRQAAGRGLQLLFYSVGIGQISSEVPQNLSASRPQDRQFILSSKKLLLSDSGFYLCAWSFSGVSYTFGSGTRLTVV.

In nucleotides, the CDR3 is TGTGCCAGTAGTATTTTGGCACCAAATAGCAATCAGCCCCAGCATTTT. Translation: CASSILAPNSNQPQHF. V and J are TRBV19 and TRBJ1-5; D is undetermined. V gave up 3 bases and J gave up 0 bases, with 12 bases separating them. The germline gives CDR1 LNHDA, CDR2 SQIVND (reference sequence). This CDR3 is built from 16 residues.

The V call is TRBV18, the J call TRBJ1-1; D gene ambiguous. Germline V lookup: CDR1 KGHSH, CDR2 LQKENI. The length of the CDR3 is 14 residues. V dropped 4 bases and J dropped 0 bases, with 9 bases sitting between them. CDR3 nucleotides: TGTGCCAGCTCACTTATTCGGTTGAACACTGAAGCTTTCTTT. Protein product: CASSLIRLNTEAFF. Full variable domain (missing parts from reference TRBV18 and TRBJ1-1): NAGVMQNPRHLVRRRGQEARLRCSPMKGHSHVYWYRQLPEEGLKFMVYLQKENIIDESGMPKERFSAEFPKEGPSILRIQQVVRGDSAAYFCASSLIRLNTEAFFGQGTRLTVV.

This rearrangement joins TRBV9 to TRBJ2-7, with 9 bases that match TRBD2. CDR1 is SGDLS and CDR2 is YYNGEE in the germline V gene. The CDR3 is 15 amino acids. Germline trimming cut 4 bases from V and 4 bases from J; bases unmatched to any gene: 9. The CDR3 region has the DNA TGTGCCAGCAGCTCCCAGGGGACTAGCATATACGAGCAGTACTTC. Amino acid sequence: CASSSQGTSIYEQYF.

This chain joins TRBV30 and TRBJ1-2; 9 bases are a match to TRBD1. The CDR3 length is 13 residues. Looked up from germline, CDR1 is GTSNPN and CDR2 is SVGIG (reference sequence). V was pared by 6 bases and J by 6 bases, with 8 bases of the junction left unmatched. CDR3 DNA sequence: TGTGCCTGCCCGCCCCGGACAGGGGATGGCTACACCTTC. Amino acids: CACPPRTGDGYTF.

The chain combines TRBV28 with TRBJ2-1; TRBD1 is a possible D gene (6 bases). V lost 5 bases to trimming and J lost 6 bases, with 32 bases between them. CDR1 is MDHEN, CDR2 SYDVKM, per germline. CDR3 length equals 20 residues. CDR3 bases: TGTGCCAGCAGTCCCCAAACCACCGATTTACAGGGTAGATTCCGCAATGAGCAGTTCTTC. This translates into CASSPQTTDLQGRFRNEQFF.

This clone was seen only once. The genes are TRBV4-3 and TRBJ2-1; D unclear. The CDR3 runs 15 residues. With 0 bases removed from V and 2 bases from J, the gap between germline ends came to 8 bases. Germline V gene data show CDR1 as LGHNA and CDR2 as YSLEER. The CDR3 DNA reads as TGCGCCAGCAGCCAAGACCGGTCCCCCTACAATGAGCAGTTCTTC. This translates into CASSQDRSPYNEQFF.

DNA for the CDR3: TGTGCCAGCAGCGCCGGGACAGGGACGCTCTATGGCTACACCTTC. Residues: CASSAGTGTLYGYTF. V gene TRBV7-3 combines with J gene TRBJ1-2, with TRBD1 matching over 9 bases. This CDR3 is built from 15 residues. Trimming took 5 bases from V and 4 from J; bases not matched to a gene: 8. In germline, CDR1 is SGHTA, CDR2 FQGTGA.

This sequence joins TRBV11-2 and TRBJ1-2; TRBD1 might be the D (6 bases). CDR1 and CDR2 from the germline V gene are SGHAT and FQNNGV. The CDR3 spans 15 residues. V was pared by 2 bases and J by 4 bases, with 14 bases between. The CDR3 sequence: CASSLSGGQSYGYTF. The CDR3 region has the DNA TGTGCCAGCAGCTTATCCGGGGGGCAGAGCTATGGCTACACCTTC.

V gene TRBV19 combines with J gene TRBJ2-3; 7 bases align to TRBD1. The CDR3 totals 15 residues. In germline, CDR1 is LNHDA, CDR2 SQIVND (reference sequence). Trimming cost V 3 bases and J 5 bases; bases outside gene matches: 8. The CDR3 DNA is TGTGCCAGTAGTATTGACAGGGTTTTCGTAGATACGCAGTATTTT. Amino acid sequence: CASSIDRVFVDTQYF.